This TCR beta chain was captured by sequencing in a study of shared T cell receptors in the human thymus. The V gene end was trimmed by 0 bases and the J gene end by 6 bases; junction bases not matched to a gene: 6. Looked up from germline, CDR1 is MNHNY and CDR2 is SVGAGI (reference sequence). The CDR3 runs 15 residues. Here immunoSEQ multiplex PCR was the method, and the copy in TCRdb shows in-frame clones only, minus some. The data hold over 350,000 clones, with roughly 94% observed a single time. The receptor comes from a human donor. The sample was thymocytes. This chain links TRBV6-6 with TRBJ1-1; 8 nucleotides match TRBD1. The CDR3 nucleotides are TGTGCCAGCAGTTACTCGCCAGGGGGCTTTCCTGAAGCTTTCTTT. It specifies CASSYSPGGFPEAFF.